This is a list of T cell receptor beta chains from one sample in a study of cytomegalovirus exposure and HLA in healthy donors. Clones were sequenced by immunoSEQ multiplex PCR, and TCRdb holds only the in-frame ones, with some missing. The table has tens of thousands of clones, roughly 86% seen once. The sample consisted of PBMCs. These receptor sequences come from a woman in her late teens or twenties in good health and CMV-seropositive. CDR3s include the opening cysteine and the closing phenylalanine or tryptophan.

CDR3 length,V gene,J gene,CDR3 protein
12,TRBV12-5,TRBJ1-2,CASGYGLYGYTF
14,TRBV6-5,TRBJ1-1,CASSLRGLNTEAFF
15,TRBV30,.,CAWSTLLREPYEQYF
15,TRBV5-1,TRBJ2-7,CASSLAWTGSYEQYF
15,TRBV18,TRBJ1-2,CASSRGTGNFYGYTF
16,TRBV6-5,TRBJ1-2,CASSYSIARGPWGYTF
13,TRBV6-1,TRBJ2-5,CASGAGGQETQYF
15,TRBV9,TRBJ1-1,CASSVYRGESTEAFF
15,TRBV6-5,TRBJ1-3,CASSYLRGSPNTIYF
11,TRBV6-5,TRBJ2-2,CASYRPGELFF
16,TRBV2,TRBJ2-1,CASSTGQRSSYNEQFF
14,TRBV7-9,TRBJ1-1,CASSSTGGLAEAFF
15,TRBV5-1,TRBJ2-1,CASSLPSGGANEQFF
17,TRBV6-1,TRBJ2-1,CASSARQPGASYNEQFF